This T cell receptor (beta chain) was captured in a study of blood T cell repertoires in COVID-19. Trimming removed 6 bases from V and 2 bases from J; junction bases left unmatched: 7. This CDR3 is 15 amino acids long. CDR1 and CDR2 (germline): MNHEY, SVGAGI. Assay: immunoSEQ multiplex PCR; the TCRdb copy retains only in-frame clones and omits some. The sample includes 75,000 to 100,000 clones, approximately 72% of them seen just once. The chain uses TRBV6-5 and TRBJ1-2; 9 bases fit TRBD1. This TCR was recovered from a man between 65 and 85 years old with acute or convalescent COVID-19. The specimen was peripheral blood. CDR3 region: CASSRPGTGNYGYTF. The CDR3, as DNA: TGTGCCAGCAGCCGTCCCGGGACAGGGAACTATGGCTACACCTTC.